A selection of T cell receptor beta chains follows, all from one sample in a study of blood T cell repertoires in COVID-19. Repertoires were generated with immunoSEQ multiplex PCR, while TCRdb's copy carries only in-frame clones and drops some. The sample holds over 150,000 clones, just over 90% seen once. Sequencing used peripheral blood. The receptors were gathered from a man aged 18 to 35 with COVID-19, enrolled during active disease. The CDR3 runs from the conserved cysteine through the conserved F or W. Each record gives: D gene, V gene, J gene, clone size, CDR3 protein, CDR3 DNA. D genes are given only for firm matches. Some rows have no size entry. The others give once, few or many, or a class for an expanded clone.

TRBD1	TRBV5-1	TRBJ2-1	-	CASSSDRANEQFF	TGCGCCAGCAGCTCCGACAGGGCGAATGAGCAGTTCTTC
TRBD1	TRBV19	TRBJ1-1	-	CASRVATGGGTEAFF	TGTGCCAGTAGGGTGGCCACAGGGGGTGGAACTGAAGCTTTCTTT
-	TRBV5-4	TRBJ2-3	-	CASSYSGSTDTQYF	TGTGCCAGCAGCTATAGCGGCTCCACAGATACGCAGTATTTT
TRBD1	TRBV19	TRBJ2-1	-	CASSIEPGTGYNEQFF	TGTGCCAGTAGTATAGAGCCCGGGACAGGGTACAATGAGCAGTTCTTC
-	TRBV2	TRBJ2-7	-	CASSGLRTAHYEQYF	TGTGCCAGCAGTGGGCTACGGACAGCGCACTACGAGCAGTACTTC
TRBD2	TRBV7-2	TRBJ2-1	-	CASSLGTSGRGHEQFF	TGTGCCAGCAGCTTGGGGACTAGCGGGAGAGGTCATGAGCAGTTCTTC
-	TRBV19	TRBJ2-3	-	CASSTYTSRDTQYF	TGTGCCAGTAGTACCTACACCTCGAGGGATACGCAGTATTTT
-	TRBV14	TRBJ2-1	-	CASSHLGARNEQFF	TGTGCCAGCAGCCACCTAGGTGCCCGTAATGAGCAGTTCTTC
-	TRBV6-5	TRBJ2-5	-	CASGYNRQETQYF	TGTGCCAGCGGTTACAATCGCCAAGAGACCCAGTACTTC
TRBD2	TRBV4-1	TRBJ2-3	-	CASSQDIGGSGRAKKDTQYF	TGCGCCAGCAGCCAAGATATTGGCGGTAGCGGGAGGGCCAAAAAAGATACGCAGTATTTT
TRBD2	TRBV3-1/TRBV3-2	TRBJ2-7	-	CASSFGTSVYEQYF	TGTGCCAGCAGCTTCGGGACTAGCGTTTACGAGCAGTACTTC
TRBD2	TRBV14	TRBJ2-7	once	CASSQDASGRSEQYF	TGTGCCAGCAGCCAAGACGCTAGCGGGAGATCCGAGCAGTACTTC
TRBD1	TRBV18	TRBJ2-1	-	CASSPGQGELNEQFF	TGTGCCAGCTCACCGGGACAGGGGGAATTGAATGAGCAGTTCTTC
-	TRBV11-2	TRBJ2-1	once	CASSLRDFSNEQFF	TGTGCCAGCAGCTTACGGGACTTCTCCAATGAGCAGTTCTTC
-	TRBV30	TRBJ1-1	-	CARGRFNTEAFF	TGTGCACGCGGGCGGTTCAACACTGAAGCTTTCTTT
TRBD2	TRBV6-6	TRBJ2-5	-	CASSYLLAGGQVTQYF	TGTGCCAGCAGTTACTTGCTAGCGGGAGGGCAAGTAACCCAGTACTTC
-	TRBV7-9	TRBJ2-1	-	CASSLNRVDEQFF	TGTGCCAGCAGCTTAAACAGGGTCGATGAGCAGTTCTTC
TRBD1	TRBV6-2/TRBV6-3	TRBJ1-2	-	CASSRGQDLYGYTF	TGTGCCAGCAGTCGGGGACAGGACCTCTATGGCTACACCTTC
TRBD2	TRBV6-2/TRBV6-3	TRBJ2-1	-	CASSGTSGRAGLDEQFF	TGTGCCAGCAGCGGGACTAGCGGGAGGGCAGGCTTGGATGAGCAGTTCTTC
-	TRBV29-1	TRBJ1-2	-	CSVDPGRDYGYTF	TGCAGCGTTGACCCCGGCAGGGACTATGGCTACACCTTC
-	TRBV28	TRBJ2-7	-	CASRSPGPYEQYF	TGTGCCAGCAGAAGCCCAGGGCCCTACGAGCAGTACTTC
TRBD1	TRBV30	TRBJ1-2	-	CAWSADRTFYGYTF	TGTGCCTGGAGTGCGGACAGGACTTTCTATGGCTACACCTTC
-	TRBV9	TRBJ2-7	-	CASSPRGGTTARGEQYF	TGTGCCAGCAGCCCAAGGGGGGGGACGACTGCTAGGGGCGAGCAGTACTTC
TRBD2	TRBV10-3	TRBJ2-4	once	CAISESGTSRTKNIQYF	TGTGCCATCAGTGAGTCAGGGACTAGCAGAACAAAAAACATTCAGTACTTC
-	TRBV2	TRBJ1-2	-	CASPTVVNYGYTF	TGTGCCAGCCCGACAGTGGTTAACTATGGCTACACCTTC
TRBD1	TRBV28	TRBJ1-5	-	CASSFSGLDRGRWGNQPQHF	TGTGCCAGCAGTTTTTCGGGGCTCGACAGGGGGCGGTGGGGCAATCAGCCCCAGCATTTT
-	TRBV9	TRBJ2-7	-	CASSVDSGIGEQYF	TGTGCCAGCAGCGTAGATTCAGGTATCGGCGAGCAGTACTTC
TRBD1	TRBV7-8	TRBJ2-1	-	CASSIYRGIVYNEQFF	TGTGCCAGCAGCATTTACAGGGGGATTGTGTACAATGAGCAGTTCTTC
-	TRBV21-1	TRBJ2-1	once	CASSRAGGGQVDHSKDNEQFF	TGTGCCAGCAGCAGAGCGGGAGGGGGACAGGTTGACCATTCGAAAGACAATGAGCAGTTCTTC
TRBD2	TRBV3-1/TRBV3-2	TRBJ2-2	-	CATRRGGTAGELFF	TGTGCCACAAGACGGGGGGGCACCGCCGGGGAGCTGTTTTTT
TRBD1	TRBV7-2	TRBJ1-2	-	CASSLAPGQWGGGYTF	TGTGCCAGCAGCCTTGCTCCGGGACAGTGGGGAGGAGGCTACACCTTC
-	TRBV9	TRBJ1-1	-	CASSLRSGENTEAFF	TGTGCCAGCAGCCTTCGTTCAGGGGAGAACACTGAAGCTTTCTTT
-	TRBV29-1	TRBJ2-2	-	CSVLIGSGGELFF	TGCAGCGTCCTGATTGGGTCGGGCGGGGAGCTGTTTTTT
TRBD2	TRBV4-3	TRBJ2-1	-	CASSQDTGLAAYNEQFF	TGCGCCAGCAGCCAAGATACGGGACTAGCGGCTTACAATGAGCAGTTCTTC
-	TRBV2	TRBJ1-1	-	CARTTNTEAFF	TGTGCCAGAACAACGAACACTGAAGCTTTCTTT
-	TRBV3-1/TRBV3-2	TRBJ2-5	-	CASSPWDFRLQETQYF	TGTGCCAGTAGCCCCTGGGACTTCCGTCTGCAAGAGACCCAGTACTTC
-	TRBV28	TRBJ2-5	-	CASSSPTKKTQYF	TGTGCCAGCAGTTCCCCGACTAAGAAGACCCAGTACTTC
-	TRBV5-8	TRBJ2-1	-	CASSLASVLRNEQFF	TGTGCCAGCAGCTTGGCAAGCGTCCTTAGGAATGAGCAGTTCTTC
TRBD1	TRBV2	TRBJ2-1	-	CASKLDRNPYNEQFF	TGTGCCAGCAAATTGGACAGGAACCCCTACAATGAGCAGTTCTTC
-	TRBV6-1	TRBJ2-7	-	CASSERRGRYSYEQYF	TGTGCCAGCAGTGAAAGGAGAGGCAGATACTCCTACGAGCAGTACTTC
TRBD1	TRBV4-3	TRBJ1-4	-	CASSQDGNRGGREKLLF	TGCGCCAGCAGCCAAGATGGGAACAGGGGTGGACGTGAAAAACTGCTTTTT
-	TRBV7-2	TRBJ1-2	-	CASSPGGGNYGYTF	TGTGCCAGCAGCCCAGGCGGGGGAAACTATGGCTACACCTTC
-	TRBV11-3	TRBJ2-1	-	CASSLGSSGNEQFF	TGTGCCAGCAGCTTAGGAAGTAGCGGCAATGAGCAGTTCTTC
TRBD2	TRBV9	TRBJ2-7	-	CASSPRAGEGEQYF	TGTGCCAGCAGCCCTCGGGCGGGAGAGGGGGAGCAGTACTTC
TRBD1	TRBV14	TRBJ1-1	-	CASSHRGWDTEAFF	TGTGCCAGCAGCCACAGGGGGTGGGACACTGAAGCTTTCTTT
-	TRBV4-1	TRBJ2-5	-	CASSQDPDSQETQYF	TGCGCCAGCAGCCAAGATCCGGACTCTCAAGAGACCCAGTACTTC
-	TRBV28	TRBJ1-1	few	CASSLFGADRSDTEAFF	TGTGCCAGCAGTTTATTCGGGGCCGACAGGAGCGACACTGAAGCTTTCTTT
-	TRBV19	TRBJ1-1	-	CASRRGNTEAFF	TGTGCCAGCCGCCGGGGGAACACTGAAGCTTTCTTT
-	TRBV12-3/TRBV12-4	TRBJ2-7	few	CASSYRVYEQYF	TGTGCCAGCAGCTACAGGGTCTACGAGCAGTACTTC
TRBD1	TRBV28	TRBJ2-2	-	CASSFPLPGQGSAGTGELFF	TGTGCCAGCAGTTTCCCTCTCCCGGGACAGGGGAGCGCGGGCACCGGGGAGCTGTTTTTT
TRBD1	TRBV7-6	TRBJ2-7	-	CASSLVSGQGANEQYF	TGTGCCAGCAGCTTAGTATCGGGACAGGGGGCCAACGAGCAGTACTTC
TRBD1	TRBV18	TRBJ1-5	-	CASSYDRVDNQPQHF	TGTGCCAGCTCATACGACAGGGTTGACAATCAGCCCCAGCATTTT
TRBD1	TRBV7-9	TRBJ1-2	-	CASSPDRGQGYTF	TGTGCCAGCAGCCCCGACAGGGGGCAGGGCTACACCTTC
-	TRBV19	TRBJ1-4	-	CASSLGQNPMAELLF	TGTGCCAGTAGTCTTGGACAGAATCCTATGGCGGAACTGCTTTTT